This T cell receptor beta chain was profiled in a study of cytomegalovirus exposure and HLA in healthy donors (dated by TCRdb to the late 2010s). Notes on the research overall: An earlier analysis of roughly 610 of the donors reported approximately 280 Gb of sequence data and around 110 million unique TCR beta sequences obtained from around 190 million T cells. An early release covering roughly 640 HLA-typed donors comprised roughly 300 gigabases of sequencing data and approximately 85 million unique TCR sequences. Among the roughly 400 genotyped donors, around 81% belonged to the genetic ancestry cluster associated with self-reported Caucasian donors. The study was designed to test whether signatures of past pathogen exposure could be identified by cataloging public T cell receptors. The study profiled the T cell repertoires of fewer than 850 subjects by immunosequencing and related them to cytomegalovirus serostatus. In addition to the first cohort of about 650 subjects, a separate validation cohort of approximately 130 different subjects was used. High-throughput TCR immunosequencing, statistical association of individual TCRs with disease status, and machine learning were combined to predict cytomegalovirus infection status. To study patterns of TCR occurrence, a later analysis re-analyzed previously published TCR beta repertoires from 600 to 750 donors and added high-resolution HLA genotyping. In the later analysis, no new phenotypic data were used to find candidate immune exposures; instead, reliance was placed on TCR beta sequences and their occurrence across donors. In an earlier analysis of roughly 540 of the donors, high-throughput TCR beta sequencing was used to judge whether each TCR beta V gene segment behaved as functional or pseudogenic. Donor age, sex, ethnicity and CMV serostatus were compiled alongside the repertoire data. Genome-wide SNP genotypes for about 60% of the 666 donors were used in a later genetic analysis, which treated that subset as a discovery cohort. All discovery cohort repertoires had been generated on a single sequencing platform. HLA typing included class I and class II loci at four-digit resolution. The number of donors typed differed by locus, with about 629-640 for A, B, C, DRB1 and DQB1, more than 500 for DQA1, 606 for DPA1, and around 450 for DPB1. About 5 DR-DQ haplotypes were handled as single units for association and clustering, since linkage in the cohort was strong. Across about 380 genotyped donors of the cohort, an average of about 220,000 unique TCR beta nucleotide sequences per donor were sequenced, and 15% to 20% of those sequences were non-productive.

The CDR3 starts with the cysteine, ends with the phenylalanine, and has 14 residues. The sequence is cut down to CDR3 DNA, 42 bases in frame from base 1. CDR1 and CDR2 (MNHNS, SASEGT) derive from the germline V gene. V loses 4 bases at its end and J loses 3 bases; junction bases beyond the gene matches: 3. Library generation was performed with the immunoSEQ multiplex PCR assay. The multiplex PCR relied on a mix of 60 forward primers for TCR Vbeta segments and 13 reverse primers for TCR Jbeta segments. Amplification of the CDR3 region of rearranged TCR beta genes was performed with a multiplex PCR assay on genomic DNA. The Illumina HiSeq System was used to sequence the amplified TCR beta libraries as 87-base-pair reads. The authors processed their data as follows. In a later analysis, some 80 million unique TCR beta chains were counted across the approximately 640 repertoires, and around 11 million of these chains were shared by at least two donors. A nearest-neighbor algorithm error-corrected the raw reads and collapsed the reads into unique sequences, merging closely related sequences to remove PCR and sequencing errors. Alignment of CDR3 sequences to IMGT reference sequences was used to assign V, D and J gene segments. For a sequence to be retained, a match of at least six nucleotides to both a V gene segment and a J gene segment was required. A rearrangement counted as productive if the CDR3 had no stop codons and remained in frame with V and J, and every other rearrangement counted as non-productive. CDR3 was defined by IMGT convention, running from the second conserved V-encoded cysteine to the conserved J-encoded phenylalanine. In an earlier analysis of around 540 of the donors, sequences lacking an unambiguous match to a single V gene segment were excluded. In an earlier analysis of 587 of the donors, V segments were called functional above 56.7% productive rearrangements and were called segregating when the between-donor standard deviation exceeded 5%. A statistical classification framework was built for diagnosing cytomegalovirus status from the catalog of TCR beta chain sequences. In a later analysis, TCR nucleotide sequences were compared against IMGT/GENE-DB human TR gene sequences so that V and J genes could be assigned. Using the TCRdist pipeline, a later analysis assigned CDR3 sequences along with most-parsimonious VDJ recombination scenarios. In a later analysis, each TCR beta chain was defined by its CDR3 amino acid sequence together with its V-gene family, and reads without a unique V-gene family were excluded. A later analysis removed 500 to 600 highly shared, low-generation-probability nucleotide sequences to deal with suspected cross-contamination and a sequencing artifact. In a later analysis, a clonal expansion index was calculated for each public chain from normalized within-repertoire ranks of inferred template counts. Generation probabilities in a later analysis came from a VDJ recombination model fitted to out-of-frame rearrangements, and those results were checked against IGoR. Hypergeometric tests were used in a later analysis to score TCR-TCR, TCR-HLA and TCR-CMV co-occurrence, with a repertoire-size bias correction applied to the TCR pairs. In a later analysis, false discovery rates were estimated by permuting HLA or CMV assignments 20 times. In a later analysis, co-occurring TCRs were grouped with DBSCAN, and TCRdist sequence similarity was added when clustering was performed within HLA-allele-positive subsets. For co-occurrence clustering, repertoires with fewer than 30,000 or more than 120,000 public chains were excluded, along with a handful of repertoires with anomalous nucleotide sharing. Entries here come from immuneACCESS through TCRdb and include only in-frame sequences with V and J called. Some clones fail to appear in such tables; in the studies checked, an unresolved V gene covers under half of the shortfall, and the cause of the remainder is unknown. That table is the source of V, J and clone size, and D and trimming were worked out from the DNA. The sample includes some 150,000 clones, with around four fifths observed a single time. The ten largest clones take up about 7.4% of the sample.

The cohort comprised 550 to 700 healthy bone marrow donors. At the time of sampling, every cohort member was nominally healthy, though immune exposures that went unrecorded were likely present. The donor tested CMV seropositive, placing the donor among the roughly 300 seropositive members of the cohort. A peripheral blood sample was collected from each donor, and TCR beta sequencing was performed on peripheral blood mononuclear cells. Genomic DNA extraction from the blood cell samples was performed with the Qiagen DNeasy Blood Extraction Kit. Regarding this clone: What antigen it recognizes has not been identified. No clone much larger than this one lies a single base away; base qualities are absent.

Here is what the overall study found, with its caveats: Correlated functional status among segregating V segments might reflect linkage disequilibrium, but an unknown experimental factor could not be ruled out. According to a later analysis, most CMV-associated TCR beta chains appeared to be HLA-restricted, and the HLA associations seemed to be driven largely by CMV exposure. In this cohort, only TCR beta chains were sequenced, and detectable features were limited by the absence of alpha or paired-chain data. In a later analysis, HLA-associated TCR beta chains were found to be more clonally expanded and to have lower generation probabilities than equally common non-associated chains. In an earlier analysis of 500 to 650 of the donors, most TCR beta V segments appeared in productive rearrangements about 90% or about 30% of the time, broadly matching IMGT annotations. According to a later analysis, TCR association rates differed among HLA loci, with DRB1 alleles showing the most associated TCRs and HLA-C alleles showing the fewest. HLA typing was unavailable for some donors at each locus, so association tests used only the typed subset. In a later genetic analysis, a missense DCLRE1C variant was associated with V-gene and J-gene trimming of TCR beta chains, and the association was replicated in an independent cohort. It was suggested by the authors that the approach could potentially be generalized to other disease states and immunological phenotypes. Roughly uniform sequencing depth across donors was assumed in presence/absence analyses, although this assumption may not hold. When HLA alleles, especially DR and DQ, strongly co-occurred, attributing TCR associations to individual alleles was difficult. A cluster of highly shared sequence variants was judged likely to represent a technical artifact of the sequencing pipeline. In a later analysis, 16,951 TCR beta sequences were associated with specific HLA alleles at a false discovery rate of 0.05. A total of about 150 TCR beta chains were listed by the study as associated with cytomegalovirus. The classifier was reported to diagnose cytomegalovirus status with high specificity and sensitivity in both the original and validation cohorts. In vitro tests confirmed that three of the cytomegalovirus-associated TCR beta chains recognize cytomegalovirus antigens. Compared with the approximately 700-donor mean, donors in an Asian-associated ancestry cluster had fewer N-insertions in productive TCRs, according to a later genetic analysis. In a later analysis, several top co-occurrence clusters were reported to appear linked to parvovirus B19, influenza, CMV and Epstein-Barr virus. The 87-base-pair reads could not distinguish some IMGT-functional V segments, including TRBV6-2 and TRBV6-3, so those segments were excluded. Immune exposure information for the cohort was limited to CMV serostatus. The earlier analysis of approximately 560 of the donors excluded around 17 rarely observed V segments, including chromosome 9 orphons, because counts were too low. A further reported finding was that TCR beta sequences accurately predicted the HLA-A and HLA-B alleles for most subjects in the first cohort. While some public TCRs were present in many individuals, most TCR sequences turned up only very rarely across donors.

The TCR comes from a woman aged 45-60 years in good health and CMV-seropositive. This receptor chain uses TRBV6-1 and TRBJ2-7, and 10 bases in between align with TRBD2. What was sequenced was PBMCs. The CDR3 has the sequence CASSVTSGIYEQYF. The base sequence is TGTGCCAGCAGTGTCACTAGCGGGATCTACGAGCAGTACTTC.